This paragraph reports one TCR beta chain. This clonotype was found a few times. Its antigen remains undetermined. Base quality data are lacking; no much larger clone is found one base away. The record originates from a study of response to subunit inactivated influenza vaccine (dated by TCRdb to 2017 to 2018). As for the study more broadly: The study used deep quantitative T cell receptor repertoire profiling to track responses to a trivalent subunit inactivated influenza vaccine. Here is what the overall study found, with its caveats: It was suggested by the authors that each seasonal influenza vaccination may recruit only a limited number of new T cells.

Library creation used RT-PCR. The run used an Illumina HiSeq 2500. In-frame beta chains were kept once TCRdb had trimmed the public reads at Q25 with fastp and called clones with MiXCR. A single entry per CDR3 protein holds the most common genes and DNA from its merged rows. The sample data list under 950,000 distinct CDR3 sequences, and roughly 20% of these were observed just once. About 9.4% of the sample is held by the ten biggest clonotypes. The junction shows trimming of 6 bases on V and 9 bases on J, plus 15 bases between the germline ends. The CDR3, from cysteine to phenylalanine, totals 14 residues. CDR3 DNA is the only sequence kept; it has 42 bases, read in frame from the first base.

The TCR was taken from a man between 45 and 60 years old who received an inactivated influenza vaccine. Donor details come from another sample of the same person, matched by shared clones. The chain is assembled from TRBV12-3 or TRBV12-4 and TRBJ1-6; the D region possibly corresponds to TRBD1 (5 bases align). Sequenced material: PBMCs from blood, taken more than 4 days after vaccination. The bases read TGTGCCAGCAGCTCGCAGCGGGGCGTTTCACCCCTCCACTTT. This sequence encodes CASSSQRGVSPLHF.